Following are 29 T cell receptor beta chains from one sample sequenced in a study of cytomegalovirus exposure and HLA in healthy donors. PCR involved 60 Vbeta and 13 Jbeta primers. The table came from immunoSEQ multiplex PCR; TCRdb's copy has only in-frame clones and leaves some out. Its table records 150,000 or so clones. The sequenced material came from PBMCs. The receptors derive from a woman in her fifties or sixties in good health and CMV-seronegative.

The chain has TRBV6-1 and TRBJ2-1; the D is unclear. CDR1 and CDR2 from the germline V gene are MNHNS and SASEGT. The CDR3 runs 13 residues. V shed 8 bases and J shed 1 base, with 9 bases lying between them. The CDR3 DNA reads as TGTGCCAGCGGTAGCCTTTCCTACAATGAGCAGTTCTTC. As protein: CASGSLSYNEQFF.

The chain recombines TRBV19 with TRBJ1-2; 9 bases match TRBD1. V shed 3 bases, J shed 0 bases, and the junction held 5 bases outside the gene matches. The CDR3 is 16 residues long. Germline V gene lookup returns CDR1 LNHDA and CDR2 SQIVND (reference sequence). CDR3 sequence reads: CASSMSRQGANYGYTF. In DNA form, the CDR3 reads TGTGCCAGTAGTATGAGCCGACAGGGGGCTAACTATGGCTACACCTTC.

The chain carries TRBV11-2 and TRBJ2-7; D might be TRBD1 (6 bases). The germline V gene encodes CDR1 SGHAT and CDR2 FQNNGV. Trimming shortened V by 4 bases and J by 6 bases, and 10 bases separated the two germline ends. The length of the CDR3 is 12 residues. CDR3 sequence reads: CASSSQGSEQYF. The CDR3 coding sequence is TGTGCCAGCAGCTCACAGGGTTCCGAGCAGTACTTC. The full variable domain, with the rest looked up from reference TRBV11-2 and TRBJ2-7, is EAGVAQSPRYKIIEKRQSVAFWCNPISGHATLYWYQQILGQGPKLLIQFQNNGVVDDSQLPKDRFSAERLKGVDSTLKIQPAKLEDSAVYLCASSSQGSEQYFGPGTRLTVT.

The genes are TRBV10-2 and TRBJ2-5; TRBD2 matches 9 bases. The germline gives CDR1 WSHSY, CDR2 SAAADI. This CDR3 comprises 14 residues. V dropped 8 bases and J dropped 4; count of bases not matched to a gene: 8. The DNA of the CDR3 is TGCGCCAGCGGAGCTAGCGGGGTTTTAGAGACCCAGTACTTC. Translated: CASGASGVLETQYF.

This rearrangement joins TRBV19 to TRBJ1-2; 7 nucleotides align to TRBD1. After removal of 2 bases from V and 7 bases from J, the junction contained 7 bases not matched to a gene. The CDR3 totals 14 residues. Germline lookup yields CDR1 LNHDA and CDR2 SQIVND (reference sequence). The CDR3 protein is CASSIRQGYAGYTF. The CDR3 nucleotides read TGTGCCAGTAGTATAAGACAGGGATATGCTGGCTACACCTTC.

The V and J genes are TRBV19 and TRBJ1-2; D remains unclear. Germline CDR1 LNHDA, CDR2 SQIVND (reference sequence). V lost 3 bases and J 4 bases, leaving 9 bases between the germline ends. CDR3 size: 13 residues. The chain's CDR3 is CASSISPGYGYTF. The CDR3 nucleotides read TGTGCCAGTAGTATTAGTCCGGGCTATGGCTACACCTTC.

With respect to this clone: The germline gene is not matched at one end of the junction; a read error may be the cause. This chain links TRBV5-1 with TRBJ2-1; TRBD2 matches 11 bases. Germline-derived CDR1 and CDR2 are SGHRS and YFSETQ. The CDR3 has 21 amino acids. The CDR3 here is CASSAERGLAGRSSSDNEQFF. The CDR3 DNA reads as TGCGCCAGCAGCGCCGAGAGAGGACTAGCGGGCCGGTCGAGCTCCGACAATGAGCAGTTCTTC.

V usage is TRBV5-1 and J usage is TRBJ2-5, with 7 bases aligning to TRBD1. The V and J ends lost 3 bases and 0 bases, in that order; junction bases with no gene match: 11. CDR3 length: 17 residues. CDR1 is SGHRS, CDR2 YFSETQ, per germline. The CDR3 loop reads CASSSTGMGTYQETQYF. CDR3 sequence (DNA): TGCGCCAGCAGCTCGACAGGGATGGGAACGTACCAAGAGACCCAGTACTTC. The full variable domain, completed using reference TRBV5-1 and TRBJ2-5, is KAGVTQTPRYLIKTRGQQVTLSCSPISGHRSVSWYQQTPGQGLQFLFEYFSETQRNKGNFPGRFSGRQFSNSRSEMNVSTLELGDSALYLCASSSTGMGTYQETQYFGPGTRLLVL.

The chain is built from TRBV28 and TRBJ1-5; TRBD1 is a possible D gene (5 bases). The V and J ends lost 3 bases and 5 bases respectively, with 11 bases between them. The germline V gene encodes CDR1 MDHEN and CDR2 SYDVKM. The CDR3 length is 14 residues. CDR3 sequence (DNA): TGTGCCAGCAGTTTCGTCCGGGGGGATCAGCCCCAGCATTTT. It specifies CASSFVRGDQPQHF. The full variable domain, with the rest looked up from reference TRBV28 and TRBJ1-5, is DVKVTQSSRYLVKRTGEKVFLECVQDMDHENMFWYRQDPGLGLRLIYFSYDVKMKEKGDIPEGYSVSREKKERFSLILESASTNQTSMYLCASSFVRGDQPQHFGDGTRLSIL.

CDR3 sequence reads: CASARELATNEKLFF. The DNA for the CDR3 is TGTGCCAGTGCTCGCGAACTGGCAACTAATGAAAAACTGTTTTTT. The chain couples TRBV19 to TRBJ1-4; unclear D gene. The V gene lost 8 bases and the J gene lost 0 bases, with 13 bases spanning the gap. This CDR3 comprises 15 residues. Germline CDR1 LNHDA, CDR2 SQIVND (reference sequence). Supplemented by reference TRBV19 and TRBJ1-4, the full variable domain reads DGGITQSPKYLFRKEGQNVTLSCEQNLNHDAMYWYRQDPGQGLRLIYYSQIVNDFQKGDIAEGYSVSREKKESFPLTVTSAQKNPTAFYLCASARELATNEKLFFGSGTQLSVL.

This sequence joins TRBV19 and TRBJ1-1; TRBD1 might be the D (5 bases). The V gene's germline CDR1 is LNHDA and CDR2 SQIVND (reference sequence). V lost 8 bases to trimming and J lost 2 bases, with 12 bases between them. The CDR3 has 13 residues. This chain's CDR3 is CASSVGANTEAFF. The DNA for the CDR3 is TGTGCCAGTTCAGTTGGGGCTAACACTGAAGCTTTCTTT.

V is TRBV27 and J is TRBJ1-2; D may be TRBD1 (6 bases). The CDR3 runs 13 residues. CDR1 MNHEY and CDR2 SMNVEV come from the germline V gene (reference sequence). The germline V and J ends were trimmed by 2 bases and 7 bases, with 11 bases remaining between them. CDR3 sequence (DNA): TGTGCCAGCAGTTTAGTGGGGGCGCCTGGCTACACCTTC. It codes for CASSLVGAPGYTF.

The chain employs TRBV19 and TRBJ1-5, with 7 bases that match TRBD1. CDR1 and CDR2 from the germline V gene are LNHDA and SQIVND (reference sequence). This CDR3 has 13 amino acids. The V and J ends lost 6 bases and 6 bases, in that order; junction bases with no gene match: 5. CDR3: CASRTGNRQPQHF. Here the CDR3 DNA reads TGTGCCAGTAGGACAGGGAATCGTCAGCCCCAGCATTTT.

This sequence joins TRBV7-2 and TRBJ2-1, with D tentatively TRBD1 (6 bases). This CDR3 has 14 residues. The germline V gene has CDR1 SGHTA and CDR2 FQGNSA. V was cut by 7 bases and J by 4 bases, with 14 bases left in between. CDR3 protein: CASTRDTGYNEQFF. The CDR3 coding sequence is TGTGCCAGCACCCGGGACACGGGATACAATGAGCAGTTCTTC.

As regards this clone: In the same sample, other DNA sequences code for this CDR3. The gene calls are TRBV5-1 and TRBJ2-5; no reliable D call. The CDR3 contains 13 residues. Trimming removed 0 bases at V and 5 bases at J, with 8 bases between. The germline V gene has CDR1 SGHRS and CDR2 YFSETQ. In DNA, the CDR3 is TGCGCCAGCAGCTTGGTTGGAGAGGAGACCCAGTACTTC. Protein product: CASSLVGEETQYF.

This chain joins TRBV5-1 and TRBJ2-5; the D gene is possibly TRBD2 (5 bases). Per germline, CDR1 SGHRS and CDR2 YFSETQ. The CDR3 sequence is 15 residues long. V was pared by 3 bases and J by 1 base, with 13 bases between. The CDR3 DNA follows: TGCGCCAGCAGCTCGAGGGTAGGCCTCCAAGAGACCCAGTACTTC. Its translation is CASSSRVGLQETQYF.

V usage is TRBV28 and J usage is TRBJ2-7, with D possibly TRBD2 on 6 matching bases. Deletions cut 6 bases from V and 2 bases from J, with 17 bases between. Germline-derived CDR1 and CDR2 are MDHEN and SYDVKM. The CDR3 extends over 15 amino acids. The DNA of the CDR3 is TGTGCCAGCAGGGAACCCGGGACGGGGGCCTACGAGCAGTACTTC. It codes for CASREPGTGAYEQYF.

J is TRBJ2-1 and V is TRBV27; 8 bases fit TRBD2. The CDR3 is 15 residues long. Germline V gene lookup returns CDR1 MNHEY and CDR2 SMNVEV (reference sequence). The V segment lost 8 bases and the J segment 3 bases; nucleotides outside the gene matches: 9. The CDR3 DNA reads TGTGCCAGCTCGGGGGGGGGAAGCTTCTACAATGAGCAGTTCTTC. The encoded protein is CASSGGGSFYNEQFF.

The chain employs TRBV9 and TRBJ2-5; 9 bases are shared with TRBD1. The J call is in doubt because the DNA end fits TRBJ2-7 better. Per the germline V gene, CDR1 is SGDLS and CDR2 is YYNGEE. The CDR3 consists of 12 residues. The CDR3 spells CASGRTGVEQYF. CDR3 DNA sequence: TGTGCCAGCGGACGGACAGGGGTCGAGCAGTACTTC.

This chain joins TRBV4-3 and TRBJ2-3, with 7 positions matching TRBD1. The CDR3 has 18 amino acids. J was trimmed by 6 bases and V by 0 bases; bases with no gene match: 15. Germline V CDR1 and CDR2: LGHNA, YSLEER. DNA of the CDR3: TGCGCCAGCAGCCAAGATAGTATGGGACAGCCGGGTTCGGATACGCAGTATTTT. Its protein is CASSQDSMGQPGSDTQYF.

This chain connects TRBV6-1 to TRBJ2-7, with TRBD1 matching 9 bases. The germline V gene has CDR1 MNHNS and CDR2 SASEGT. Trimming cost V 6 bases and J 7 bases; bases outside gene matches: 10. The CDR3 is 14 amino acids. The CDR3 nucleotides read TGTGCCAGCAGATCCGGGACAGGGCCGTGGGAGCAGTACTTC. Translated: CASRSGTGPWEQYF.

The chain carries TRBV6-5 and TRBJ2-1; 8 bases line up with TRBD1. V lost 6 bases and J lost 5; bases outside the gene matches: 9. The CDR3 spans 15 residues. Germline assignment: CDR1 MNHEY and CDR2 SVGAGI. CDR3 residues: CASSQRQGWNNEQFF. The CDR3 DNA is TGTGCCAGCAGCCAAAGACAGGGGTGGAACAATGAGCAGTTCTTC.

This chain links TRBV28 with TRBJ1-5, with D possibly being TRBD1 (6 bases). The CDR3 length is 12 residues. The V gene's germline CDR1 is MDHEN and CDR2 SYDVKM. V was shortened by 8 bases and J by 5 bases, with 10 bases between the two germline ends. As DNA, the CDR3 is TGTGCCAGCGGAGAGGGGGATCAGCCCCAGCATTTT. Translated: CASGEGDQPQHF.

CDR3 amino acids: CASSPLARKQFF. As DNA, the CDR3 is TGTGCCAGCAGCCCTCTAGCCCGCAAGCAGTTCTTC. This chain links TRBV28 with TRBJ2-1; TRBD2 is a possible D gene (5 bases). Trimming removed 6 bases from V and 11 bases from J, with 14 bases in between. The V gene's germline CDR1 is MDHEN and CDR2 SYDVKM. CDR3 length equals 12 residues.

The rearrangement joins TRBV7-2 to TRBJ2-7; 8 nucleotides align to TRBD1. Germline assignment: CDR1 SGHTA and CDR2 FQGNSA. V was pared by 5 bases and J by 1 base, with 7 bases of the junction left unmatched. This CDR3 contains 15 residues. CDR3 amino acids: CASSRSGQASYEQYF. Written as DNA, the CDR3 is TGTGCCAGCAGCCGATCGGGACAGGCTTCCTACGAGCAGTACTTC.

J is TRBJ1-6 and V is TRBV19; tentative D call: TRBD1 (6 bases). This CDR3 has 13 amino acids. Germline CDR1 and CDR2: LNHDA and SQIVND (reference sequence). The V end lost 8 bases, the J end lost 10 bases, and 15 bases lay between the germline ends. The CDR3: CASSSQGVSPLHF. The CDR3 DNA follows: TGTGCCAGTTCATCACAGGGTGTCTCACCCCTCCACTTT.

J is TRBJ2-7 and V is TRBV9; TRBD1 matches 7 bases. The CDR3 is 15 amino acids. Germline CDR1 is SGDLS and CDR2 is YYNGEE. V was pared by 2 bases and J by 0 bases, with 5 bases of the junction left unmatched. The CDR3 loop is CASSVTGSSSYEQYF. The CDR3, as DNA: TGTGCCAGCAGCGTGACAGGGTCCAGCTCCTACGAGCAGTACTTC.

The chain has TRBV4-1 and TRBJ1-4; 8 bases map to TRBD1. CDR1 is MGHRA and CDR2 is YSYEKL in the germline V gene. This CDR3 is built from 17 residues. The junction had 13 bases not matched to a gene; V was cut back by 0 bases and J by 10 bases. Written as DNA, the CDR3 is TGCGCCAGCAGCCAAGATATGTCCGGGACAGGTCTTCGAAAACTGTTTTTT. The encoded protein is CASSQDMSGTGLRKLFF.

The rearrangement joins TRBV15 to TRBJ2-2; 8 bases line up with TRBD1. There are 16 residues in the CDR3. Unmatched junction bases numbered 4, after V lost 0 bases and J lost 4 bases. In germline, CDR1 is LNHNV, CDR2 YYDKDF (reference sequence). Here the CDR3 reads CATSRDRGRVTGELFF. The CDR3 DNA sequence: TGTGCCACCAGCAGAGACAGGGGGCGCGTCACCGGGGAGCTGTTTTTT.